This T cell receptor (beta chain) was recorded in a study of blood T cell repertoires in COVID-19. About the study: Samples of COVID-19 (acute and convalescent) were obtained from the United States, Italy and Spain. PBMCs, B-cell-depleted T cells, or T cells provided the cDNA or gDNA that made up the material.

The data were produced by immunoSEQ multiplex PCR, yet TCRdb's version contains in-frame clones alone and is incomplete. This sample has 300,000 to 350,000 clones, with over 75% found just once. V was pared by 5 bases and J by 4 bases, with 17 bases between. Germline values: CDR1 MDHEN, CDR2 SYDVKM. The CDR3 is 15 residues long. Sequencing used peripheral blood. The receptor was derived from a woman aged 30 to 39 with COVID-19, enrolled during active disease. The gene calls are TRBV28 and TRBJ1-2, with D tentatively TRBD1 (6 bases). The CDR3 DNA reads TGTGCCAGCAGTGCCGTAGAAGGGGGTGGCTATGGCTACACCTTC. This sequence encodes CASSAVEGGGYGYTF.